This T cell receptor (beta chain) was found in a study of shared clonotypes between healthy human individuals. Study results and limitations: Rarefaction curves obtained for sorted subsets showed sequencing incomplete despite large depth. Four donors shared about 5% of their naive CD4 clonotypes. Few donors restricted represented genetic and exposure-history diversity.

Study processing details: For the immunoSEQ data, sequences were junction-only without quality scores, so filtering differed. Generated by immunoSEQ multiplex PCR, the TCRdb table keeps only in-frame clones and is missing some. The V and J calls and clone size were taken over from that table, and D and trimming were inferred from the DNA. The table records more than 2,000,000 clones, more than 85% of them present only once. The CDR3 runs to 11 residues. Germline V gives CDR1 MNHEY, CDR2 SVGAGI. The V gene lost 6 bases and the J gene lost 4 bases, with 6 bases spanning the gap. Points on this clone: Antigen: not known.

This receptor was taken from a man between 18 and 35 years old in good health. Some clones in this sample may be carry-over from other donors' samples. V usage is TRBV6-5 and J usage is TRBJ1-1; no clear D. Sequenced sample: naive CD4+ T cells from PBMCs. The subset here: CD45RA+ positively selected. The CDR3 DNA follows: TGTGCCAGCAGCGGAGTCACTGAAGCTTTCTTT. This gives the protein CASSGVTEAFF.